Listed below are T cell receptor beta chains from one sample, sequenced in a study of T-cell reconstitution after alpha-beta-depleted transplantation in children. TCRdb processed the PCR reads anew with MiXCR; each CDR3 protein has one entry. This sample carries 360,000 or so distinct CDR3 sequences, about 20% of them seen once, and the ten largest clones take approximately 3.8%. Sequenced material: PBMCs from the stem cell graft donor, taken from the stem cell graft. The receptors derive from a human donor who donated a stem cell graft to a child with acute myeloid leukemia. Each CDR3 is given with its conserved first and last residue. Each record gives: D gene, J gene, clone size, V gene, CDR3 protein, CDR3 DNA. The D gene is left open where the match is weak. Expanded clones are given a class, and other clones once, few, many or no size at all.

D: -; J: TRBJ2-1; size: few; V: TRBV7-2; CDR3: CASSSLVDEQFF; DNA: TGTGCCAGCAGCTCACTAGTGGATGAGCAGTTCTTC
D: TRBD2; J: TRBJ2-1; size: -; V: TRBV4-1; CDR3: CASSPGLAGKYNEQFF; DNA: TGCGCCAGCAGCCCAGGACTAGCGGGAAAATACAATGAGCAGTTCTTC
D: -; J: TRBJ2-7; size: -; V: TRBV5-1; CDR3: CASSLEIGGVDEQYF; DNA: TGCGCCAGCAGCTTGGAGATCGGGGGAGTCGACGAGCAGTACTTC
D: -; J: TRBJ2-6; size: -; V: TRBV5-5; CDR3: CASSLDPPAVSGANVLTF; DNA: TGTGCCAGCAGCTTGGACCCCCCGGCGGTCTCTGGGGCCAACGTCCTGACTTTC
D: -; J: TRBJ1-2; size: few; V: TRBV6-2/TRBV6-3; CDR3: CASSSDHLGYTF; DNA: TGTGCCAGCAGTTCCGATCATCTTGGCTACACCTTC
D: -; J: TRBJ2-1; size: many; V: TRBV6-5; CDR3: CASSYQVIAATNEQFF; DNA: TGTGCCAGCAGTTACCAGGTAATAGCGGCCACCAATGAGCAGTTCTTC
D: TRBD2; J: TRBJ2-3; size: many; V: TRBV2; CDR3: CASGEGTQYF; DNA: TGTGCCAGCGGGGAGGGGACGCAGTATTTT
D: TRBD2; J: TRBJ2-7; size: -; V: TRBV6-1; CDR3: CASSRRTSGRWYEQYF; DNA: TGTGCCAGCAGCCGACGTACTAGCGGGAGGTGGTACGAGCAGTACTTC
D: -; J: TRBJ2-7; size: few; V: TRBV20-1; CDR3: CSASGGIVEQYF; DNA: TGCAGTGCTTCTGGGGGAATCGTCGAGCAGTACTTC
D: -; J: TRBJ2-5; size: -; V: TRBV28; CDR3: CASSKDRDQETQYF; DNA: TGTGCCAGCAGCAAAGACAGAGACCAAGAGACCCAGTACTTC
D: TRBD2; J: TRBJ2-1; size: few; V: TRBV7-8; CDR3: CASSLGPSGRAVF; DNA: TGTGCCAGCAGCTTAGGCCCTAGCGGGAGGGCCGTCTTC
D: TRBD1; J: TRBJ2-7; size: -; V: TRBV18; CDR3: CASSPAPDRGLEQYF; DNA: TGTGCCAGCTCACCTGCCCCGGACAGGGGACTCGAGCAGTACTTC
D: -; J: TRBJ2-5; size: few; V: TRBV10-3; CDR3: CAISDFSHRETQYF; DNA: TGTGCCATCAGTGATTTCAGCCACCGAGAGACCCAGTACTTC
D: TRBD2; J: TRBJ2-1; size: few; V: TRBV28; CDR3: CASSLGTSGDRSYNEQFF; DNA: TGTGCCAGCAGTTTAGGGACTAGCGGGGATAGATCCTACAATGAGCAGTTCTTC
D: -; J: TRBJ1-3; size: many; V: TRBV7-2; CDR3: CASSLFTGQGNTIYF; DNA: TGTGCCAGCAGCTTATTTACAGGGCAAGGAAACACCATATATTTT
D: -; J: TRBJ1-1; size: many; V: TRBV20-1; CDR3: CSAREWERYTEAFF; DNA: TGCAGTGCTAGAGAGTGGGAAAGGTACACTGAAGCTTTCTTT
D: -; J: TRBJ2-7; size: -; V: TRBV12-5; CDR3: CASGFTGSPYEQYF; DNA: TGTGCTAGTGGTTTCACAGGGTCTCCCTACGAGCAGTACTTC
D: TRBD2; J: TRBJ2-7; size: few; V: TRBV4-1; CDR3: CASSQGWLAGYEQYF; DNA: TGCGCCAGCAGCCAAGGTTGGCTAGCGGGCTACGAGCAGTACTTC
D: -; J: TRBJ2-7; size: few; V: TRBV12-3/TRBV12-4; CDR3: CASSPSLGVEAYEQYF; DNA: TGTGCCAGCAGTCCTTCCTTGGGGGTTGAGGCCTACGAGCAGTACTTC
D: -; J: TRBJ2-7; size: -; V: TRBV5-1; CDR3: CASSEAQGGIEQYF; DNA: TGCGCCAGCAGCGAAGCCCAGGGTGGGATCGAGCAGTACTTC
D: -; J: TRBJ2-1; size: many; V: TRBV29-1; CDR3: CSVEGATRSDEQFF; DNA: TGCAGCGTTGAAGGTGCGACTAGAAGCGATGAGCAGTTCTTC
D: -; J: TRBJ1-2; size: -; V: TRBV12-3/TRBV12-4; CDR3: CASSLRGGGRGYTF; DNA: TGTGCCAGCAGTTTAAGGGGGGGGGGCCGTGGCTACACCTTC
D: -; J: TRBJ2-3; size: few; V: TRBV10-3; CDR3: CAISESRTGTDTQYF; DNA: TGTGCCATCAGTGAGTCTCGGACCGGCACAGATACGCAGTATTTT
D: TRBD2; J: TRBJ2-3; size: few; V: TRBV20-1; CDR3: CSAPTSGITDTQYF; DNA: TGCAGTGCTCCTACTAGCGGGATCACAGATACGCAGTATTTT
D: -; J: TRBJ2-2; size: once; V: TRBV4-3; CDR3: CASSQTSGLTGELFF; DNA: TGCGCCAGCAGCCAGACTTCAGGGTTGACCGGGGAGCTGTTTTTT
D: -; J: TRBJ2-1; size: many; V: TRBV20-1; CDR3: CSARSLTDYNEQFF; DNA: TGCAGTGCTAGATCCTTGACGGACTACAATGAGCAGTTCTTC
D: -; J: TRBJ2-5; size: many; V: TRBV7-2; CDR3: CASSSQGHRETQYF; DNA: TGTGCCAGCAGCTCACAGGGCCACCGGGAGACCCAGTACTTC
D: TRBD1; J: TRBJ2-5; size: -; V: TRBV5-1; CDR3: CASSPGTGQETQYF; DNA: TGCGCCAGCAGCCCGGGGACAGGCCAAGAGACCCAGTACTTC
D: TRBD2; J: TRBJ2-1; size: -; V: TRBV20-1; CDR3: CSARGFPSGRASNEEFF; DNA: TGCAGTGCTAGAGGTTTTCCTAGCGGGAGGGCCAGCAATGAGGAGTTCTTC
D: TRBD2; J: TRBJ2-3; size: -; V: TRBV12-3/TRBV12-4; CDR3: CASSPGLAAKPDTQYF; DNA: TGTGCCAGCAGTCCGGGACTAGCGGCTAAACCAGATACGCAGTATTTT
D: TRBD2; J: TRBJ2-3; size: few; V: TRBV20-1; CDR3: CSARDLAGVGDTQYF; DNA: TGCAGTGCTAGAGATTTAGCGGGAGTGGGCGATACGCAGTATTTT
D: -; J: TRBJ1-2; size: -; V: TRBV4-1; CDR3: CASSQDGQNYGYTF; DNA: TGCGCCAGCAGCCAAGACGGGCAGAACTATGGCTACACCTTC
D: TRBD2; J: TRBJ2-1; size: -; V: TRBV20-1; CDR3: CSATKILAANNEQFF; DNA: TGCAGTGCTACTAAGATACTAGCGGCAAACAATGAGCAGTTCTTC
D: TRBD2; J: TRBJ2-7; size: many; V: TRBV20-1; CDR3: CSATSGRSTYEQYF; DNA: TGCAGTGCCACTAGCGGGAGATCTACCTACGAGCAGTACTTC
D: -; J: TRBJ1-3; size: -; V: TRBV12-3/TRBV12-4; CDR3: CASSPGTVLSGNTIYF; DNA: TGTGCCAGCAGTCCAGGGACCGTACTTTCTGGAAACACCATATATTTT
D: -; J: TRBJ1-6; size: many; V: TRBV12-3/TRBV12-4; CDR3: CASSFNFGSPLHF; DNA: TGTGCCAGCAGTTTCAATTTTGGTTCACCCCTCCACTTT
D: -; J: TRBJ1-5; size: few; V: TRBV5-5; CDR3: CASSLLDRLVNQPQHF; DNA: TGTGCCAGCAGCTTGTTAGACAGATTAGTCAATCAGCCCCAGCATTTT